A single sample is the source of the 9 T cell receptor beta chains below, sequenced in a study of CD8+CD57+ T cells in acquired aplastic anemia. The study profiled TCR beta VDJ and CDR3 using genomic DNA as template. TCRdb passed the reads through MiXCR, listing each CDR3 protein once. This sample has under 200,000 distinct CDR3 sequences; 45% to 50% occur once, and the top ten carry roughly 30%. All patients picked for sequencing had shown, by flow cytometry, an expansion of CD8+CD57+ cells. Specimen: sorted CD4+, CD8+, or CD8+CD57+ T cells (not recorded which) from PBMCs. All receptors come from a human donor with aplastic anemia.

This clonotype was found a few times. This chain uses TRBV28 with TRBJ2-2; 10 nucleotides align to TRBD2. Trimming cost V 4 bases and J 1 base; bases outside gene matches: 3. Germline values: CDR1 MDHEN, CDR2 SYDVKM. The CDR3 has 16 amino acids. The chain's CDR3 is CASSYSSGGNTGELFF. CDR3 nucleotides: TGTGCCAGCAGTTATTCTAGCGGGGGGAACACCGGGGAGCTGTTTTTT.

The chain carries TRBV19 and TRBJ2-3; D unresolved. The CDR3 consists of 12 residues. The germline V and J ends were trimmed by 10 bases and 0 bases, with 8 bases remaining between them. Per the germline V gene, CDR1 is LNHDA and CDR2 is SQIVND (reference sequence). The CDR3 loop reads CATISSTDTQYF. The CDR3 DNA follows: TGTGCCACTATTTCTAGCACAGATACGCAGTATTTT.

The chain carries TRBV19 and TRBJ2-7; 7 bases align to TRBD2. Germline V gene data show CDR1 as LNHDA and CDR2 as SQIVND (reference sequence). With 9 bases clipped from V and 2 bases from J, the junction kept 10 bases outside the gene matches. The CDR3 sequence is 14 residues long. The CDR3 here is CASSPSGVAYEQYF. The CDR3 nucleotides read TGTGCCAGCAGCCCGAGCGGGGTCGCCTACGAGCAGTACTTC.

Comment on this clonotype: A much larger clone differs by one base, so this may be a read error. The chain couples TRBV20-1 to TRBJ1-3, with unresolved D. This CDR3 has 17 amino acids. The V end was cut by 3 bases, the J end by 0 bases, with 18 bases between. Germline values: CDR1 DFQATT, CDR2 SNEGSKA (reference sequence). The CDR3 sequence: CSARGSGTAVSGNTIYF. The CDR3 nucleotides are TGCAGTGCTAGGGGCAGCGGAACGGCAGTCTCTGGAAACACCATATATTTT.

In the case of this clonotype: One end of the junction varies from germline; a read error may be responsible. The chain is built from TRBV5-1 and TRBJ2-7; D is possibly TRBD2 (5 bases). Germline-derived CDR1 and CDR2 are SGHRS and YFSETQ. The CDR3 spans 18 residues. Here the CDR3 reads CASSLVGGLQGSSNEQYF. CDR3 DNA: TGCGCCAGCAGCTTGGTTGGTGGGTTACAAGGGAGCTCCAACGAGCAGTACTTC.

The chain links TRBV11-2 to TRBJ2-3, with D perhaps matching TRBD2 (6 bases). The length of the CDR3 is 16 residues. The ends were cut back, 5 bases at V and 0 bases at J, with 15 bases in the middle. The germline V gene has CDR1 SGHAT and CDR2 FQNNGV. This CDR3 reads CASSVLGGTSTDTQYF. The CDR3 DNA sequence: TGTGCCAGCAGCGTTCTCGGGGGAACTAGCACAGATACGCAGTATTTT.

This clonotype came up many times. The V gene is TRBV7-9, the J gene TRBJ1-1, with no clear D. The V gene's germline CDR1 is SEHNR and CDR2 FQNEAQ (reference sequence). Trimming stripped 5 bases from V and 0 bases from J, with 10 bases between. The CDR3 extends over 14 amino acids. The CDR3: CASSPSAVNTEAFF. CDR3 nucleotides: TGTGCCAGCAGCCCGAGCGCAGTGAACACTGAAGCTTTCTTT.

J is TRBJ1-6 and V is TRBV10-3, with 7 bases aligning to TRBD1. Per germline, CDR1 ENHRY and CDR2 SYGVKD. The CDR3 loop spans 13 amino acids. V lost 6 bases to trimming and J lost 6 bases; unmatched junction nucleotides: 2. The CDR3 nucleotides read TGTGCCATCAGAGGGACAGCTAATTCACCCCTCCACTTT. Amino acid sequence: CAIRGTANSPLHF.

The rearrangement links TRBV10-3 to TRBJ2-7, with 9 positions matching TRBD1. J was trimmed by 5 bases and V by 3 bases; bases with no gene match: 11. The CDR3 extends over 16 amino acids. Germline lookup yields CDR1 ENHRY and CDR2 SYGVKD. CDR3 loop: CAISDQQGARGHEQYF. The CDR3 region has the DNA TGTGCCATCAGTGACCAACAGGGGGCGCGGGGTCACGAGCAGTACTTC.